The rows below give T cell receptor beta chains drawn from one sample of a study of blood T cell repertoires in COVID-19. TCRdb's copy holds only in-frame clones and misses some; the assay was immunoSEQ multiplex PCR. The sample includes approximately 310,000 clones, approximately 87% seen only once; the top ten take about 8%. Sequencing was done on a sample of peripheral blood. The receptor set was obtained from a woman aged 50 to 60 who had recovered from COVID-19. Both conserved end residues are part of each CDR3. Some rows have no size entry. The others give once, few or many, or a class for an expanded clone.

J gene,clone size,V gene,CDR3 protein
TRBJ1-1,.,TRBV10-3,CAISDEVGTEAFF
TRBJ2-5,.,TRBV6-5,CASSPQGSGETQYF
TRBJ2-5,.,TRBV28,CASSSPLLRDRGPLETQYF
TRBJ2-2,.,TRBV10-2,CASSVNRPNTGELFF
TRBJ1-6,.,TRBV28,CASSLWALRLPRSSYNSPLHF
TRBJ2-3,once,TRBV19,CAGSYTRSDTQYF
TRBJ2-7,.,TRBV5-6,CASSLTSVEYEQYF
TRBJ1-1,.,TRBV5-1,CASSIGTGSAFF
TRBJ1-3,few,TRBV27,CASSLSAGLYGNTIYF
TRBJ1-1,.,TRBV6-5,CASSPRTGGAEAFF
TRBJ2-3,.,TRBV30,CAWSGGLGTDTQYF
TRBJ2-5,.,TRBV29-1,CSVFGRARETQYF
TRBJ2-3,.,TRBV2,CASIVDRYTDTQYF
TRBJ2-1,.,TRBV10-3,CAIRLAGGPNEQFF
TRBJ2-3,.,TRBV5-4,CASSLEAGSDTQYF
TRBJ1-4,.,TRBV18,CASSPRTAEKLFF
TRBJ1-1,.,TRBV4-3,CASSQEGRGPDTEAFF
TRBJ2-7,.,TRBV15,CATRDSAARNEQYF
TRBJ1-2,.,TRBV28,CASIPGNFYGYTF
TRBJ2-1,.,TRBV6-5,CASKAGPGWNEQFF
TRBJ2-3,.,TRBV7-2,CASSLVDTDTQYF
TRBJ2-1,.,TRBV9,CASSVGSSYNEQFF
TRBJ2-1,.,TRBV5-4,CASSRLESSYNEQFF
TRBJ2-5,once,TRBV7-7,CASSLGPRSGGLLGETQYF
TRBJ2-1,.,TRBV4-2,CASSQSQSGESYNEQFF
TRBJ2-1,.,TRBV25-1,CASSEGLAGEQFF
TRBJ1-5,.,TRBV2,CASSPRRANQPQHF
TRBJ2-7,once,TRBV11-2,CASSLAGSYEQYF
TRBJ1-2,.,TRBV9,CASRGDTGGYTF
TRBJ2-7,once,TRBV5-4,CASSLFGGYEQYF
TRBJ1-5,.,TRBV20-1,CSASVFDQPQHF
TRBJ2-3,.,TRBV5-6,CASSPRTTGGTDTQYF
TRBJ2-7,.,TRBV27,CASTEAGGYEQYF
TRBJ1-4,.,TRBV3-1/TRBV3-2,CASSQAGNEKLFF
TRBJ2-7,.,TRBV6-8,CASSRKTAVISYEQYF
TRBJ1-6,few,TRBV6-1,CASSEKWGRTNSPLHF
TRBJ2-7,once,TRBV9,CASSVSSGYEQYF
TRBJ2-1,.,TRBV3-1/TRBV3-2,CASSPVGGALNEQFF
TRBJ2-2,once,TRBV7-2,CASSPLRRINTGELFF
TRBJ2-3,.,TRBV18,CASSENGGADTQYF
TRBJ2-5,.,TRBV30,CAWGAGGEETQYF
TRBJ1-1,once,TRBV6-5,CASSGSNRNTEAFF
TRBJ2-7,.,TRBV7-2,CASSFRDRVHEQYF
TRBJ2-3,.,TRBV6-5,CASTHEADTQYF
TRBJ1-6,few,TRBV7-9,CASSSRDRVNSPLHF
TRBJ2-3,.,TRBV10-3,CAISLEAGDTQYF
TRBJ1-5,.,TRBV6-2/TRBV6-3,CASSYSTGTGLLNQPQHF
TRBJ1-2,.,TRBV3-1/TRBV3-2,CASSQDRGYGYTF
TRBJ2-3,once,TRBV19,CASSRTSGTTDTQYF
TRBJ1-5,.,TRBV30,CAWRIGGEYSNQPQHF
TRBJ1-6,.,TRBV18,CASSPPGGSSPLHF
TRBJ1-2,.,TRBV6-5,CASSPGGRDGYTF
TRBJ1-1,once,TRBV7-2,CASSLGGVGTEAFF
TRBJ2-2,.,TRBV7-2,CASSLAGGSNTGELFF
TRBJ1-2,.,TRBV11-2,CASSLGQGIGGYTF
TRBJ1-4,.,TRBV6-1,CASSGSDSPEDEKLFF
TRBJ2-5,.,TRBV7-2,CASSSSGVQETQYF
TRBJ1-1,few,TRBV4-1,CASSRGTGAAGAFF
TRBJ1-5,.,TRBV6-5,CASSYSPGNQPQHF
TRBJ2-7,.,TRBV11-2,CASSLMATWEYEQYF